This TCR beta chain was retrieved from a study of vaccination and CD4 T cells after COVID-19. Treatment noted: roughly 11-day PBMC culture with coronavirus spike peptide pools or control peptides (ViraFEST assay). Turning to this clonotype: As yet, its antigen is unknown.

Oncomine TCR Beta short-read sequencing was applied to DNA from cultured CD4+ T cells. Genomic DNA was taken out of cultured CD4+ T cells by extraction. TCRdb re-called the PCR reads through MiXCR, storing one row per CDR3 protein. The sample lists under 25,000 distinct CDR3 sequences; roughly 24% were seen once. This CDR3 is 15 amino acids long. Germline-derived CDR1 and CDR2 are SGHTA and FQGNSA. Trimming took 5 bases from V and 6 from J; bases not matched to a gene: 10. The rearrangement joins TRBV7-2 to TRBJ2-1, with 7 bases fitting TRBD2. This receptor was taken from a human donor with COVID-19. Sequenced material: cultured CD4+ T cells from blood. The chain's CDR3 is CASSPGLGSFNEQFF. The DNA of the CDR3 is TGTGCCAGCAGCCCCGGACTAGGCTCTTTCAATGAGCAGTTCTTC.